The 25 T cell receptor beta chains in this list originate from one sample, sequenced in a study of CD8+CD57+ T cells in acquired aplastic anemia. Using genomic DNA as the template, TCR beta VDJ and CDR3 profiling was carried out. TCRdb redid the calling of the reads with MiXCR, one entry per CDR3 protein. The sample records about 110,000 distinct CDR3 sequences, about half being singletons. What was sequenced was sorted CD4+, CD8+, or CD8+CD57+ T cells (not recorded which) from PBMCs. The source is a human donor in good health, serving as a control.

The chain has TRBV10-3 and TRBJ1-2, with a tentative D call TRBD1 (5 bases). Germline V gene lookup returns CDR1 ENHRY and CDR2 SYGVKD. Between the trimmed V and J ends, which lost 7 bases and 10 bases, there was a span of 16 bases. This CDR3 spans 12 amino acids. The CDR3 loop reads CAITGETLAYTF. The CDR3 nucleotides read TGTGCCATCACGGGGGAGACTCTTGCCTACACCTTC.

The chain combines TRBV7-9 with TRBJ1-5; D is uncertain. Germline CDR1 and CDR2: SEHNR and FQNEAQ (reference sequence). The CDR3 runs to 13 residues. Trimming shortened V by 6 bases and J by 3 bases, and 9 bases separated the two germline ends. CDR3 sequence reads: CASSRDTNQPQHF. DNA for the CDR3: TGTGCCAGCAGTCGCGACACCAATCAGCCCCAGCATTTT.

The V call is TRBV2, the J call TRBJ1-2, with 10 bases lining up with TRBD1. CDR3 length: 15 residues. Germline loops: CDR1 SNHLY, CDR2 FYNNEI. V lost 6 bases to trimming and J lost 0 bases; unmatched junction nucleotides: 4. CDR3 residues: CASSRDRGANYGYTF. CDR3 in DNA: TGTGCCAGCAGCCGGGACAGGGGAGCTAACTATGGCTACACCTTC.

This clonotype was seen ten or more times. The chain carries TRBV29-1 and TRBJ2-5, with D tentatively TRBD2 (6 bases). The V end was cut by 7 bases, the J end by 0 bases, with 9 bases between. Germline V gene data show CDR1 as SQVTM and CDR2 as ANQGSEA. This CDR3 is built from 12 residues. The CDR3 spells CSAGLNQETQYF. In DNA form, the CDR3 reads TGCAGCGCTGGACTAAACCAAGAGACCCAGTACTTC.

Notes on this clonotype: This may arise from a read error, as a much more abundant clone is one base away. The chain carries TRBV4-1 and TRBJ1-4; TRBD1 might be the D (6 bases). The length of the CDR3 is 15 residues. Germline assignment: CDR1 MGHRA and CDR2 YSYEKL. For the CDR3, the DNA is TGCGCCAGCAGCCAAGCGGCAGGGGATAATGAAAGACTGTTTTTT. Translating gives CASSQAAGDNERLFF.

For this clonotype: Compared with germline, one end of the junction differs, possibly owing to a read error. V and J are TRBV10-3 and TRBJ2-3; possible D gene TRBD2, 5 bases. The CDR3 is made up of 14 amino acids. Germline loops: CDR1 ENHRY, CDR2 SYGVKD. The CDR3 reads CASSLARLTDTQYF. CDR3 coding DNA: TGTGCCAGCAGTTTAGCGCGGTTGACAGATACGCAGTATTTT.

This chain links TRBV4-3 with TRBJ2-7; the D gene is possibly TRBD2 (5 bases). Trimming pared 0 bases from V and 6 bases from J, leaving 15 bases between. The CDR3 totals 15 residues. The germline CDR1 and CDR2 sequences are LGHNA and YSLEER. The chain's CDR3 is CASSQEGRRGSEQYF. DNA for the CDR3: TGCGCCAGCAGCCAAGAGGGTCGCCGGGGTTCCGAGCAGTACTTC.

The rearrangement links TRBV12-3 or TRBV12-4 to TRBJ1-2, with TRBD1 matching 8 bases. V was clipped by 7 bases and J by 7 bases; unmatched bases: 11. The CDR3 is 14 residues long. DNA for the CDR3: TGTGCCAGCACTACCGGACAGGGCGGTTCTGGCTACACCTTC. Residues: CASTTGQGGSGYTF.

A note on this clonotype: This clone may be a read error of a much larger clone one base away. The rearrangement uses TRBV30 and TRBJ2-7; D gene uncertain. This CDR3 spans 14 amino acids. V was clipped by 0 bases and J by 2 bases, with 11 bases between them. Germline V gives CDR1 GTSNPN, CDR2 SVGIG (reference sequence). The CDR3 region is CAWSVVGRPYEQYF. The CDR3 DNA follows: TGTGCCTGGAGTGTTGTGGGCAGACCCTACGAGCAGTACTTC.

V gene TRBV20-1 combines with J gene TRBJ2-1; the match to TRBD2 covers 7 bases. CDR1 and CDR2 from the germline V gene are DFQATT and SNEGSKA (reference sequence). Trimming removed 0 bases from V and 3 bases from J; junction bases left unmatched: 2. The CDR3 has 14 residues. The CDR3 sequence: CSAREAGFYNEQFF. In DNA form, the CDR3 reads TGCAGTGCTAGAGAAGCGGGGTTCTACAATGAGCAGTTCTTC.

The table lists this clonotype with many counts. The gene calls are TRBV12-5 and TRBJ2-5, with 8 bases identical to TRBD1. CDR3 length: 15 residues. V was pared by 2 bases and J by 5 bases, with 7 bases of the junction left unmatched. The V gene's germline CDR1 is LGHNT and CDR2 FRNRAP. The CDR3 sequence: CASGLNTGGWETQYF. The CDR3 DNA reads as TGTGCTAGTGGTTTGAACACAGGGGGATGGGAGACCCAGTACTTC.

This clonotype was counted between two and nine times. The chain employs TRBV25-1 and TRBJ1-1; possibly TRBD1 for D (6 bases). CDR3 length equals 15 residues. The ends were cut back, 1 base at V and 0 bases at J, with 9 bases in the middle. Germline CDR1 and CDR2: MGHDK and SYGVNS. CDR3: CASSELGDMNTEAFF. CDR3 bases: TGTGCCAGCAGTGAATTGGGGGACATGAACACTGAAGCTTTCTTT. Full variable domain (remainder filled in from reference TRBV25-1 and TRBJ1-1): EADIYQTPRYLVIGTGKKITLECSQTMGHDKMYWYQQDPGMELHLIHYSYGVNSTEKGDLSSESTVSRIRTEHFPLTLESARPSHTSQYLCASSELGDMNTEAFFGQGTRLTVV.

This clonotype was counted only a few times. The rearrangement links TRBV15 to TRBJ1-1, with unresolved D. CDR1 and CDR2 (germline): LNHNV, YYDKDF (reference sequence). The V and J ends lost 0 bases and 2 bases respectively, with 10 bases between them. The CDR3 has 15 amino acids. CDR3 sequence: CATSRDFSGNTEAFF. CDR3 bases: TGTGCCACCAGCAGAGATTTCTCCGGTAACACTGAAGCTTTCTTT.

The chain is built from TRBV10-3 and TRBJ1-5; tentative D call: TRBD1 (5 bases). The V gene's germline CDR1 is ENHRY and CDR2 SYGVKD. The CDR3 sequence is 13 residues long. V lost 7 bases to trimming and J lost 2 bases, with 9 bases between them. As DNA, the CDR3 is TGTGCCATCAAAGGGGATGGCAATCAGCCCCAGCATTTT. Translation gives CAIKGDGNQPQHF.

The V call is TRBV4-1, the J call TRBJ2-2, with D perhaps TRBD1 (6 bases). V gave up 4 bases and J gave up 4 bases, with 19 bases separating them. The V gene's germline CDR1 is MGHRA and CDR2 YSYEKL. The CDR3 has 17 residues. The DNA of the CDR3 is TGCGCCAGCAGCCCAGTGGCAGGGGATTCGAGCACCGGGGAGCTGTTTTTT. Amino acids: CASSPVAGDSSTGELFF.

This clonotype was recorded at least ten times. The rearrangement uses TRBV19 and TRBJ2-1; the match to TRBD2 covers 11 bases. CDR3 length equals 16 residues. The V and J ends lost 5 bases and 6 bases, in that order; junction bases with no gene match: 9. Germline CDR1 LNHDA, CDR2 SQIVND (reference sequence). This CDR3 is CASSFLAGGESNEQFF. The CDR3 DNA reads TGTGCCAGTAGTTTCCTAGCGGGGGGCGAGTCCAATGAGCAGTTCTTC.

This chain uses TRBV5-4 with TRBJ2-3; 12 bases line up with TRBD2. V lost 2 bases and J lost 2; bases outside the gene matches: 6. Germline CDR1 is SGHNT and CDR2 is YYREEE (reference sequence). This CDR3 has 17 amino acids. The CDR3 sequence is CASSFLAGGPNTDTQYF. CDR3 bases: TGTGCCAGCAGCTTTCTAGCGGGGGGGCCGAACACAGATACGCAGTATTTT. The whole variable domain, remainder taken from reference TRBV5-4 and TRBJ2-3, is ETGVTQSPTHLIKTRGQQVTLRCSSQSGHNTVSWYQQALGQGPQFIFQYYREEENGRGNFPPRFSGLQFPNYSSELNVNALELDDSALYLCASSFLAGGPNTDTQYFGPGTRLTVL.

Points on this clonotype: One end of the junction varies from germline; a read error may be responsible. The chain combines TRBV29-1 with TRBJ1-2; D may be TRBD1 (6 bases). There are 11 residues in the CDR3. Germline V gene data show CDR1 as SQVTM and CDR2 as ANQGSEA. The CDR3 bases are TGCGGCGTTATAACAGGGTATGGCTACACCTTC. Translated, it gives CGVITGYGYTF.

CDR3 bases: TGTGCCAGCAGCGATATCACTGAAGAAGCTTTCTTT. Translated, it gives CASSDITEEAFF. V usage is TRBV7-9 and J usage is TRBJ1-1; D is ambiguous. The V end was cut by 5 bases, the J end by 8 bases, with 12 bases between. Germline values: CDR1 SEHNR, CDR2 FQNEAQ (reference sequence). The CDR3 is 12 residues long.

The chain employs TRBV25-1 and TRBJ2-2, with D possibly being TRBD2 (6 bases). Per germline, CDR1 MGHDK and CDR2 SYGVNS. V lost 4 bases, J lost 3 bases, and 9 bases lay in between. The CDR3 consists of 14 residues. The CDR3 loop reads CASSAGSDTGELFF. The DNA of the CDR3 is TGTGCCAGCAGTGCCGGGAGTGACACCGGGGAGCTGTTTTTT.

The gene calls are TRBV19 and TRBJ2-7, with TRBD1 as a possible D gene (6 bases). Germline V gene sequence: CDR1 LNHDA, CDR2 SQIVND (reference sequence). The CDR3 loop spans 15 amino acids. Trimming stripped 9 bases from V and 2 bases from J, with 20 bases between. The CDR3 protein is CASKPLHRVTYEQYF. CDR3 DNA sequence: TGTGCCAGCAAACCTCTACACAGGGTCACCTACGAGCAGTACTTC.

The sample holds many counts of this clonotype. The CDR3 sequence: CASSHLPGRFRYGYTF. CDR3 bases: TGTGCCAGCAGCCATCTTCCCGGAAGATTTCGCTATGGCTACACCTTC. V and J are TRBV4-2 and TRBJ1-2, with unresolved D. CDR1 and CDR2 (germline): LGHNA, YNFKEQ. The V end was cut by 3 bases, the J end by 4 bases, with 18 bases between. CDR3 length: 16 amino acids.

This clonotype showed up many times. The chain carries TRBV20-1 and TRBJ1-1; no firm D call. The CDR3 loop spans 9 amino acids. CDR1 is DFQATT, CDR2 SNEGSKA, per germline (reference sequence). The ends were cut back, 3 bases at V and 5 bases at J, with 1 base in the middle. CDR3 coding DNA: TGCAGTGCTAGTACTGAAGCTTTCTTT. It specifies CSASTEAFF.

The V and J genes are TRBV2 and TRBJ2-1; 7 bases match TRBD2. This CDR3 spans 14 amino acids. Germline V gene lookup returns CDR1 SNHLY and CDR2 FYNNEI. V shed 7 bases, J shed 8 bases, and the junction held 11 bases outside the gene matches. CDR3 region: CASTPGTMDHEQFF. The CDR3, as DNA: TGTGCCAGCACTCCCGGGACTATGGACCATGAGCAGTTCTTC.

V is TRBV10-3 and J is TRBJ1-2; 9 bases are a match to TRBD1. V dropped 5 bases and J dropped 7; count of bases not matched to a gene: 8. The CDR3 runs 14 residues. Germline CDR1 reads ENHRY; CDR2 reads SYGVKD. CDR3 protein: CAISTWTGVGGYTF. In DNA, the CDR3 is TGTGCCATCAGTACATGGACAGGGGTGGGTGGCTACACCTTC.